A selection of T cell receptor beta chains follows, all from one sample in a study of T cells in Graves' hyperthyroidism and ophthalmopathy. TCRdb reprocessed the multiplex PCR reads via MiXCR and lists one record per CDR3 protein. The data hold around 600,000 distinct CDR3 sequences, with roughly 15% observed a single time. The sequenced material came from blood. These receptors came from a woman between 40 and 50 years old with Graves' ophthalmopathy. CDR3s include the opening cysteine and the closing phenylalanine or tryptophan. The D gene is left open where the match is weak. Clone sizes are given selectively: once, few, many, or a class where the clone is expanded.

d_call,clone_size,j_call,v_call,cdr3_aa,cdr3_nt
.,.,TRBJ2-1,TRBV29-1,CSVTEIGDEQFF,TGCAGCGTTACGGAGATCGGTGATGAGCAGTTCTTC
TRBD1,.,TRBJ2-7,TRBV30,CAGTTGHEQYF,TGTGCCGGTACGACAGGGCACGAGCAGTACTTC
TRBD2,many,TRBJ2-5,TRBV11-3,CASSMGLAEKETQYF,TGTGCCAGCAGCATGGGACTAGCGGAAAAAGAGACCCAGTACTTC
.,.,TRBJ2-7,TRBV20-1,CSARDRLAQDF,TGCAGTGCTAGAGATAGGCTAGCGCAGGACTTC
TRBD1,.,TRBJ1-1,TRBV7-9,CASSFVTGMNTEAFF,TGTGCCAGCAGCTTTGTGACAGGGATGAACACTGAAGCTTTCTTT
.,many,TRBJ1-1,TRBV3-1,CASSQDNWVTEAFF,TGTGCCAGCAGCCAAGACAATTGGGTCACTGAAGCTTTCTTT
TRBD1,.,TRBJ2-7,TRBV6-2/TRBV6-3,CASRRDSFRFPYEQYF,TGTGCCAGCAGACGGGACAGCTTTCGCTTTCCCTACGAGCAGTACTTC
TRBD1,.,TRBJ1-4,TRBV3-1,CASSQDLGSGGEKLFF,TGTGCCAGCAGCCAAGATCTCGGGTCAGGGGGTGAAAAACTGTTTTTT
.,.,TRBJ2-4,TRBV19,CASSMGQSDIQYF,TGTGCCAGTAGTATGGGGCAAAGTGACATTCAGTACTTC
.,many,TRBJ2-7,TRBV6-1,CASSADQTEFLYEQYF,TGTGCCAGCAGTGCCGATCAGACGGAATTTCTCTACGAGCAGTACTTC
TRBD2,many,TRBJ2-7,TRBV18,CASSPTGRGSEQYF,TGTGCCAGCTCCCCGACGGGGCGGGGGAGCGAGCAGTACTTC
.,many,TRBJ1-2,TRBV20-1,CSAPRGTNNYGYTF,TGCAGTGCTCCCCGGGGAACCAATAACTATGGCTACACCTTC
.,many,TRBJ2-5,TRBV20-1,CSVAVQETQYF,TGCAGTGTCGCGGTACAAGAGACCCAGTACTTC
.,.,TRBJ1-2,TRBV28,CASSSQGKNYGYTF,TGTGCCAGCAGTTCCCAGGGGAAGAACTATGGCTACACCTTC
TRBD1,many,TRBJ1-1,TRBV2,CASRPFQGAGTEAFF,TGTGCCAGCAGACCATTCCAGGGGGCGGGGACTGAAGCTTTCTTT
TRBD1,once,TRBJ2-3,TRBV24-1,CATSDSGQEVLRDTQYF,TGTGCCACCAGTGATTCGGGACAGGAGGTTTTAAGAGATACGCAGTATTTT